This T cell receptor beta chain was observed in a study of blood T cell repertoires in COVID-19. Study at large: Sites across the United States, Italy and Spain contributed samples from acute and convalescent COVID-19. The cDNA or gDNA used as material had been derived from T cells, B-cell-depleted T cells, or PBMCs.

Per the original methods: Nucleated cell number was recorded as an estimate derived from reference gene primer amplification. Sequencing used immunoSEQ multiplex PCR; TCRdb keeps in-frame clones, though not all of them. V, J and clone size derive from that table, while D and trimming were established from the DNA sequence. Of about 220,000 clones listed, less than 90% are singletons. Sample: peripheral blood. The sequence was obtained from a young man with active or convalescent COVID-19.

This chain's CDR3 is CASIRGGSYEQYF. CDR3 nucleotides: TGTGCCAGCATTAGGGGTGGCTCCTACGAGCAGTACTTC. This chain uses TRBV2 with TRBJ2-7; TRBD1 might be the D (5 bases). This CDR3 has 13 residues. V dropped 7 bases and J dropped 0 bases, with 10 bases sitting between them. CDR1 and CDR2 from the germline V gene are SNHLY and FYNNEI.